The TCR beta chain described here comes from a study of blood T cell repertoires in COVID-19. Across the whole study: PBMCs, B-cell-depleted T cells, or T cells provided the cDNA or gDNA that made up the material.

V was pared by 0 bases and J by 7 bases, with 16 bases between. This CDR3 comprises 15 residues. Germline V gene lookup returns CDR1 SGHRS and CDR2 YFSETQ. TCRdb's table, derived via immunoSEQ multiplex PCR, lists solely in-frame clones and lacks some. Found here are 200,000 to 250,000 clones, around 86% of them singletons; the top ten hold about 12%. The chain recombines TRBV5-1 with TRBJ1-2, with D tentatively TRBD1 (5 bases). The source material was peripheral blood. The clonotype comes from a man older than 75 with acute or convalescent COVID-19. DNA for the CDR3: TGCGCCAGCAGCTTGGATTTCGGGGGAGGATCTGGCTACACCTTC. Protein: CASSLDFGGGSGYTF.